This T cell receptor (beta chain) was sequenced during a study of blood T cell repertoires in COVID-19. Study overall: The cDNA or gDNA used as material had been derived from T cells, B-cell-depleted T cells, or PBMCs.

There are 15 residues in the CDR3. With 0 bases removed from V and 10 bases from J, the gap between germline ends came to 14 bases. In germline, CDR1 is SGHRS, CDR2 YFSETQ. Source study methods: Researchers report that nucleated cell counts were estimated from reference gene primer amplification. Libraries were prepared by immunoSEQ multiplex PCR; TCRdb keeps only in-frame clonotypes and omits some of them. V and J calls and clone size are those listed in that table; D and trimming were worked out from the DNA. The table shows about 190,000 clones, with 85% to 90% occurring only once. Material for sequencing was peripheral blood. This sequence joins TRBV5-1 and TRBJ1-6; D not resolved. This TCR was sampled from a man between 45 and 60 years old with acute or convalescent COVID-19. CDR3 amino acids: CASSLDPGIGSPLHF. The CDR3 DNA reads as TGCGCCAGCAGCTTGGATCCGGGGATTGGCTCACCCCTCCACTTT.